Following are 29 T cell receptor beta chains from one sample sequenced in a study of identical twins. Via MiXCR, TCRdb re-called the 5' RACE reads, giving one row per CDR3 protein. The data hold roughly 570,000 distinct CDR3 sequences, with more than 9% observed a single time. These same records also appear under a second study, on yellow fever vaccine responses in identical twins.

Sequenced sample: PBMCs. The source of these receptors is a woman younger than 30 in good health.

This clonotype was counted many times. The rearrangement joins TRBV5-8 to TRBJ2-1; 10 bases are a match to TRBD2. J was trimmed by 3 bases and V by 0 bases; bases with no gene match: 3. CDR1 is SGHTS, CDR2 YDEGEE, per germline. The CDR3 runs 16 residues. CDR3 region: CASSLGASGGYNEQFF. DNA of the CDR3: TGTGCCAGCAGCTTGGGAGCTAGCGGGGGCTACAATGAGCAGTTCTTC.

The chain recombines TRBV28 with TRBJ2-3, with a tentative D call TRBD1 (6 bases). Trimming removed 8 bases from V and 4 bases from J, with 16 bases in between. The CDR3 is 14 residues long. Germline V gene lookup returns CDR1 MDHEN and CDR2 SYDVKM. The CDR3 DNA follows: TGTGCCAGCGCACATGGGGGCGTCGCAGATACGCAGTATTTT. It encodes CASAHGGVADTQYF. The variable domain in full, completed from reference TRBV28 and TRBJ2-3, reads DVKVTQSSRYLVKRTGEKVFLECVQDMDHENMFWYRQDPGLGLRLIYFSYDVKMKEKGDIPEGYSVSREKKERFSLILESASTNQTSMYLCASAHGGVADTQYFGPGTRLTVL.

The rearrangement uses TRBV15 and TRBJ2-7; TRBD1 might be the D (6 bases). Trimming pared 1 base from V and 5 bases from J, leaving 15 bases between. CDR3 length: 15 amino acids. Germline loops: CDR1 LNHNV, CDR2 YYDKDF (reference sequence). This CDR3 reads CATSRVPQGADEQYF. CDR3 DNA: TGTGCCACCAGCAGAGTCCCACAGGGTGCGGACGAGCAGTACTTC.

This clonotype occurred a few times. The chain is built from TRBV20-1 and TRBJ1-1, with D unclear. The ends were cut back, 5 bases at V and 0 bases at J, with 10 bases in the middle. This CDR3 comprises 13 residues. In germline, CDR1 is DFQATT, CDR2 SNEGSKA (reference sequence). CDR3 region: CSASKELNTEAFF. As DNA, the CDR3 is TGCAGTGCTTCGAAGGAACTGAACACTGAAGCTTTCTTT.

This clonotype has a count of ten or more. The J gene is TRBJ1-1, the V gene TRBV20-1, with 10 positions matching TRBD1. After removal of 5 bases from V and 10 bases from J, the junction contained 4 bases not matched to a gene. CDR1 and CDR2 (germline): DFQATT, SNEGSKA (reference sequence). The CDR3 has 11 amino acids. CDR3 amino acids: CSARQGAGAFF. The CDR3 nucleotides read TGCAGTGCTCGACAGGGGGCCGGAGCTTTCTTT.

The chain carries TRBV6-1 and TRBJ2-3; D possibly matches TRBD1 or TRBD2 (5 bases each). There are 14 residues in the CDR3. Germline values: CDR1 MNHNS, CDR2 SASEGT. V lost 3 bases to trimming and J lost 1 base, with 8 bases between them. CDR3 sequence (DNA): TGTGCCAGCAGTGACGAGGGACGCACAGATACGCAGTATTTT. This translates into CASSDEGRTDTQYF.

This chain links TRBV4-3 with TRBJ2-7; 7 bases agree with TRBD2. This CDR3 has 15 amino acids. The V gene's germline CDR1 is LGHNA and CDR2 YSLEER. V dropped 4 bases and J dropped 0; count of bases not matched to a gene: 6. The CDR3 DNA reads as TGCGCCAGCAGCCGGGAGCGGGATAGCTCCTACGAGCAGTACTTC. This codes for CASSRERDSSYEQYF.

This rearrangement joins TRBV6-2 or TRBV6-3 to TRBJ2-2, with D perhaps TRBD1 (6 bases). Germline CDR1 MNHEY, CDR2 SVGEGT. Trimming took off 6 bases at V and 0 bases at J, with 17 bases between the two ends. This CDR3 has 17 amino acids. CDR3 sequence (DNA): TGTGCCAGCAGCACTGCCCGGACAGCCGCGAACACCGGGGAGCTGTTTTTT. Translating gives CASSTARTAANTGELFF.

There are many counts of this clonotype. J is TRBJ2-1 and V is TRBV7-2, with 12 bases matching TRBD2. This CDR3 is 16 amino acids long. The germline gives CDR1 SGHTA, CDR2 FQGNSA. J was trimmed by 7 bases and V by 1 base; bases with no gene match: 5. The CDR3 protein is CASSLVASGRENEQFF. The CDR3 nucleotides are TGTGCCAGCAGCTTAGTGGCTAGCGGGAGGGAAAATGAGCAGTTCTTC.

This clonotype came up many times. V and J are TRBV2 and TRBJ2-1; D is possibly TRBD1 (5 bases). This CDR3 spans 16 amino acids. V was shortened by 6 bases and J by 6 bases, with 21 bases between the two germline ends. The germline V gene has CDR1 SNHLY and CDR2 FYNNEI. The CDR3 DNA reads TGTGCCAGCAGCGACGACAGAGTAAATAAGGTCAATGAGCAGTTCTTC. It translates to CASSDDRVNKVNEQFF.

This chain joins TRBV21-1 and TRBJ2-2. TRBV21-1 is an annotated pseudogene. There are 21 residues in the CDR3. The CDR3 is CASRVKRSAQAEPLNTGELFF. The CDR3 DNA sequence: TGTGCCAGCAGGGTTAAACGCTCAGCCCAGGCAGAACCCTTGAACACCGGGGAGCTGTTTTTT.

The chain links TRBV12-3 or TRBV12-4 to TRBJ2-7, with D perhaps TRBD1 (6 bases). CDR3 length equals 14 residues. Trimming shortened V by 6 bases and J by 1 base, and 13 bases separated the two germline ends. The CDR3, as DNA: TGTGCCAGCAGAAAGGGACAAAGTTCCTACGAGCAGTACTTC. Amino acid sequence: CASRKGQSSYEQYF.

This clonotype was seen at least ten times. V usage is TRBV4-1 and J usage is TRBJ2-1, with 9 bases that match TRBD2. Trimming removed 0 bases from V and 2 bases from J; junction bases left unmatched: 11. Germline V gives CDR1 MGHRA, CDR2 YSYEKL. The CDR3 loop spans 19 amino acids. In DNA, the CDR3 is TGCGCCAGCAGCCAAGACCCGGGAGGCGGGAGGGCAACCTACAATGAGCAGTTCTTC. Amino acids: CASSQDPGGGRATYNEQFF.

This chain joins TRBV24-1 and TRBJ2-7, with D uncertain. This CDR3 comprises 13 residues. From germline, CDR1 is KGHDR and CDR2 SFDVKD. The V gene lost 4 bases and the J gene lost 3 bases, with 9 bases spanning the gap. CDR3 nucleotide sequence: TGTGCCACCAGTGACCCGAGGTACTACGAGCAGTACTTC. It yields the protein CATSDPRYYEQYF.

In its sample, this clonotype was seen many times. J is TRBJ2-3 and V is TRBV7-2, with 16 bases that match TRBD2. The CDR3 is made up of 15 amino acids. Trimming at V came to 8 bases and at J to 8 bases, leaving 7 bases not matched to a gene. Germline loops: CDR1 SGHTA, CDR2 FQGNSA. The CDR3 sequence: CASRGLAGGPGTQYF. In DNA, the CDR3 is TGTGCCAGCCGGGGACTAGCGGGGGGGCCTGGTACGCAGTATTTT.

This clonotype was counted between two and nine times. The rearrangement links TRBV27 to TRBJ2-1; TRBD1 matches at 9 bases. This CDR3 contains 15 residues. The germline V gene encodes CDR1 MNHEY and CDR2 SMNVEV (reference sequence). The V gene end was trimmed by 4 bases and the J gene end by 0 bases; junction bases not matched to a gene: 1. The CDR3 sequence: CASSSDRGSYNEQFF. DNA of the CDR3: TGTGCCAGCAGTTCGGACAGGGGCTCCTACAATGAGCAGTTCTTC.

This clonotype was seen more than once but under ten times. The chain uses TRBV9 and TRBJ2-1; D is perhaps TRBD2 (6 bases). Germline V gives CDR1 SGDLS, CDR2 YYNGEE. CDR3 length: 13 amino acids. The germline V and J ends were trimmed by 5 bases and 9 bases, with 15 bases remaining between them. CDR3 bases: TGTGCCAGCAGTATAGATGGAGGGGCTGAGCAGTTCTTC. Encoded protein: CASSIDGGAEQFF.

The J gene is TRBJ1-2, the V gene TRBV3-1, with D perhaps matching TRBD1 (5 bases). Germline lookup yields CDR1 LGHDT and CDR2 YNNKEL (reference sequence). The V gene lost 1 base and the J gene lost 2 bases, with 17 bases spanning the gap. CDR3 length: 17 amino acids. The CDR3: CASSQVGWWDGNYGYTF. CDR3 bases: TGTGCCAGCAGCCAAGTCGGGTGGTGGGACGGGAACTATGGCTACACCTTC.

The chain has TRBV7-9 and TRBJ1-2; tentatively, D is TRBD1 (6 bases). Germline V gives CDR1 SEHNR, CDR2 FQNEAQ (reference sequence). The CDR3 loop spans 13 amino acids. V shed 0 bases and J shed 8 bases, with 10 bases lying between them. In DNA form, the CDR3 reads TGTGCCAGCAGCTTAGCTGGGGGCTCGGGCTACACCTTC. Translated: CASSLAGGSGYTF.

The CDR3 region is CSARPSGVYLYEQYF. The CDR3 DNA reads as TGCAGTGCTAGACCCTCAGGGGTTTACCTATACGAGCAGTACTTC. V and J are TRBV20-1 and TRBJ2-7; a possible D gene is TRBD1 (6 bases). Looked up from germline, CDR1 is DFQATT and CDR2 is SNEGSKA (reference sequence). The germline V and J ends were trimmed by 2 bases and 4 bases, with 18 bases remaining between them. The CDR3 covers 15 residues.

A few counts support this clonotype. The rearrangement uses TRBV7-9 and TRBJ2-1; D call uncertain. This CDR3 region has 14 residues. Between the trimmed V and J ends, which lost 4 bases and 8 bases, there was a span of 15 bases. The germline CDR1 and CDR2 sequences are SEHNR and FQNEAQ (reference sequence). CDR3 residues: CASSSPGSPDEQFF. In DNA form, the CDR3 reads TGTGCCAGCAGCTCCCCCGGGTCCCCCGATGAGCAGTTCTTC.

V and J are TRBV7-2 and TRBJ2-3; 10 bases match TRBD2. Germline CDR1 reads SGHTA; CDR2 reads FQGNSA. This CDR3 comprises 15 residues. V gave up 3 bases and J gave up 4 bases; unmatched junction bases: 4. CDR3 sequence (DNA): TGTGCCAGCAGCTTCCATGGACTAGCGGCAGATACGCAGTATTTT. Protein sequence: CASSFHGLAADTQYF.

At least ten counts were recorded for this clonotype. The CDR3 reads CASSRGLEGNEQFF. The DNA of the CDR3 is TGTGCCAGCTCCCGGGGCTTAGAGGGCAATGAGCAGTTCTTC. The J gene is TRBJ2-1, the V gene TRBV18; D tentatively reads TRBD1 or TRBD2 (5 bases each). Per germline, CDR1 KGHSH and CDR2 LQKENI. This CDR3 is 14 amino acids long. Trimming removed 6 bases at V and 6 bases at J, with 15 bases between.

This clonotype was found many times. The chain is built from TRBV7-3 and TRBJ2-1, with a tentative D call TRBD2 (6 bases). From germline, CDR1 is SGHTA and CDR2 FQGTGA. The CDR3 has 15 residues. V lost 5 bases and J 3 bases, leaving 14 bases between the germline ends. The CDR3 sequence is CASSPRVGGYNEQFF. The CDR3 DNA reads TGTGCCAGCAGCCCCAGGGTGGGAGGCTACAATGAGCAGTTCTTC.

This clonotype has a handful of counts. The chain uses TRBV4-3 and TRBJ2-3, with a possible D match to TRBD2 (5 bases). CDR3 size: 19 residues. Looked up from germline, CDR1 is LGHNA and CDR2 is YSLEER. Trimming pared 0 bases from V and 5 bases from J, leaving 24 bases between. For the CDR3, the DNA is TGCGCCAGCAGCCAAGACAGCGGTAGGACGTCAGGTCTACGAGATACGCAGTATTTT. Translation gives CASSQDSGRTSGLRDTQYF.

This CDR3 is CASRPSGQAYHEQFF. CDR3 sequence (DNA): TGTGCCAGCAGACCGTCCGGACAGGCTTACCATGAGCAGTTCTTC. The J gene is TRBJ2-1, the V gene TRBV7-2, with 7 bases identical to TRBD1. From germline, CDR1 is SGHTA and CDR2 FQGNSA. The CDR3 sequence is 15 residues long. V dropped 6 bases and J dropped 8; count of bases not matched to a gene: 13.

This clonotype was counted a few times. V gene TRBV7-9 combines with J gene TRBJ2-3; 9 positions match TRBD1. The V and J ends lost 1 base and 4 bases, in that order; junction bases with no gene match: 6. Looked up from germline, CDR1 is SEHNR and CDR2 is FQNEAQ (reference sequence). The CDR3 totals 16 residues. The CDR3 DNA reads TGTGCCAGCAGCTTAGGCACAGGGGGCAACGCAGATACGCAGTATTTT. Protein product: CASSLGTGGNADTQYF.

This clonotype was seen ten or more times. This rearrangement joins TRBV29-1 to TRBJ2-1, with 9 bases that match TRBD2. With 2 bases clipped from V and 0 bases from J, the junction kept 8 bases outside the gene matches. Germline loops: CDR1 SQVTM, CDR2 ANQGSEA. This CDR3 contains 17 residues. For the CDR3, the DNA is TGCAGCGTTGAACCCAACGCGGGGGGGTTCTCCTACAATGAGCAGTTCTTC. Its protein is CSVEPNAGGFSYNEQFF.

This clonotype came up a few times. This chain connects TRBV10-3 to TRBJ2-6; 9 bases are shared with TRBD1. CDR1 is ENHRY, CDR2 SYGVKD, per germline. The junction had 9 bases not matched to a gene; V was cut back by 5 bases and J by 1 base. The CDR3 has 18 amino acids. The CDR3 protein is CAISPRTGARSGANVLTF. CDR3 nucleotides: TGTGCCATCAGTCCTAGGACAGGGGCGCGATCTGGGGCCAACGTCCTGACTTTC.